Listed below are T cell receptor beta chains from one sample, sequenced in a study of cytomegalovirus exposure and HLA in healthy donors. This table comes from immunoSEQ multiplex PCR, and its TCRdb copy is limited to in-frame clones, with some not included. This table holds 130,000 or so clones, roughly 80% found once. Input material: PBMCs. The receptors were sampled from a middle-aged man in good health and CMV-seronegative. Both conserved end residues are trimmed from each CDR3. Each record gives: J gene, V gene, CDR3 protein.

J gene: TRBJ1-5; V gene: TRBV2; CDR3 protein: ASSAGTPWQQPQH
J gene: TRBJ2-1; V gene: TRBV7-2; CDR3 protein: ASSSQRGLPNNEQF
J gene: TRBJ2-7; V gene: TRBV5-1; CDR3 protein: ASSLRDRGLEQY
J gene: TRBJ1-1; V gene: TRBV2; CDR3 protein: ASRSEVNTEAF
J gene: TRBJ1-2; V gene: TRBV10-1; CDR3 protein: ASSPYTTGGYT
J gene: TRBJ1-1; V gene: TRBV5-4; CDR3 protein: ASSLGGQGRAF
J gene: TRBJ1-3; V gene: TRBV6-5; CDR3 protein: ASRRDRADTIY
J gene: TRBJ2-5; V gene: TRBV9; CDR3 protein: ASSALGGQGGGETQY
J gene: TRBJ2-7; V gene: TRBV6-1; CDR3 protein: ASSEYAGTATYEQY
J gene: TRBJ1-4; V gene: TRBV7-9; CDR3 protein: ASSVERGTNEKLF
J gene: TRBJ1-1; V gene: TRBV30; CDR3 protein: ALAQGSVAF
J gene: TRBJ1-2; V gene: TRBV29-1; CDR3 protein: SVERGGGTGNYGYT
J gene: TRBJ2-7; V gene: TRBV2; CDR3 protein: ASTRDRKYEQY
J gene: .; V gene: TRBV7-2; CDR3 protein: ASSLDAYEQY
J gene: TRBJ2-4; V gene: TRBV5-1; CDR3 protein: ASSSLGGEIDIQY
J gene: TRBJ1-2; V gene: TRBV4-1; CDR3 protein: ASSLSFVYGYT
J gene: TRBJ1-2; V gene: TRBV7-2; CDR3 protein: ASSFTGARD
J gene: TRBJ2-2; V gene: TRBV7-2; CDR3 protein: ASSLAPGQAPRGGSTGELF
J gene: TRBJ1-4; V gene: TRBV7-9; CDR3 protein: ASSSPTGAGEKLF
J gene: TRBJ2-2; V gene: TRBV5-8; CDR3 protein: ASSSGTANTGELF
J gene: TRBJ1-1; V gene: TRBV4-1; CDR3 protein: ASSQSRQGNTEAF
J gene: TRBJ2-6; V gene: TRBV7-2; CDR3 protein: ASSHSFLLSGANVLT
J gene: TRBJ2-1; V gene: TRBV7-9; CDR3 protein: ASSERNAVGEQF
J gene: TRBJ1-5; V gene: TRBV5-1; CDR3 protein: ASSLDRGLGQPQH
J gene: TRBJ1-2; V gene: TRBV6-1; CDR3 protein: ASSGVRGHVYGYT
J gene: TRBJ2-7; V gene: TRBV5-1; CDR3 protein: ASSLGGTGGNEQY
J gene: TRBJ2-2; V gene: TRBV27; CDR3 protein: ASSSPHSYTGELF
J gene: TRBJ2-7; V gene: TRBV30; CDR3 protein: AWSAVLAGAYEQY
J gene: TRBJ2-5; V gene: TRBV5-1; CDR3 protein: ASSSGTGETQY
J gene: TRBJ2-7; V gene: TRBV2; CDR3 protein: ASLLSVSYEQY
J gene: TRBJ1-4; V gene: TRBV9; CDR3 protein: ASSPGGETNEKLF
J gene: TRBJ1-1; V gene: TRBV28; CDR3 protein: ASRLTGTEAF